What follows are 7 T cell receptor beta chains derived from one specimen sequenced in a study of blood T cell repertoires in COVID-19. Produced via immunoSEQ multiplex PCR; TCRdb's table is partial and in-frame only. Of some 460,000 clones listed, 87% are singletons. The material sequenced was PBMCs or T cells enriched from blood (not recorded which). These receptors were obtained from a woman aged 18-29 years with acute COVID-19.

The chain combines TRBV19 with TRBJ2-3, with 9 bases identical to TRBD2. With V trimmed by 3 bases and J by 6 bases, 10 bases remained unmatched. The CDR3 runs 16 residues. Per germline, CDR1 LNHDA and CDR2 SQIVND (reference sequence). This CDR3 is CASSIQGGRAPDTQYF. The CDR3 DNA sequence: TGTGCCAGTAGTATTCAGGGCGGGAGGGCCCCCGATACGCAGTATTTT.

The CDR3 reads CSVEDRRSYGYTF. The CDR3 nucleotides read TGCAGCGTTGAAGATAGGCGGAGCTATGGCTACACCTTC. V gene TRBV29-1 combines with J gene TRBJ1-2; D is uncertain. The CDR3 loop spans 13 amino acids. Trimming left V 0 bases short and J 4 bases short, with 9 bases between. Germline V lookup: CDR1 SQVTM, CDR2 ANQGSEA.

The chain combines TRBV6-5 with TRBJ2-7; D ambiguous. Trimming pared 10 bases from V and 6 bases from J, leaving 22 bases between. This CDR3 contains 14 residues. Germline V gives CDR1 MNHEY, CDR2 SVGAGI. CDR3 loop: CAILDPIGLGEQYF. In nucleotides, the CDR3 is TGTGCCATCCTAGACCCGATCGGTCTGGGCGAGCAGTACTTC.

This chain joins TRBV19 and TRBJ2-7; 9 bases map to TRBD2. Germline V gene sequence: CDR1 LNHDA, CDR2 SQIVND (reference sequence). The length of the CDR3 is 18 residues. V gave up 5 bases and J gave up 0 bases; unmatched junction bases: 14. The CDR3 sequence: CASSPPRASGVSSYEQYF. CDR3 DNA: TGTGCCAGTAGTCCCCCCCGAGCTAGCGGGGTTAGCTCCTACGAGCAGTACTTC.

This clone has just a few counts. The chain recombines TRBV7-8 with TRBJ2-7; TRBD2 agrees at 10 bases. Germline V gene sequence: CDR1 SGHVS, CDR2 FQNEAQ. Losses at the gene ends were 1 base for V and 2 bases for J; bases not matched to a gene: 11. The CDR3 length is 18 residues. The CDR3 coding sequence is TGTGCCAGCAGCTTAGGGGGGTCCGGGACTAGCGTAACCTACGAGCAGTACTTC. It specifies CASSLGGSGTSVTYEQYF.

The chain has TRBV9 and TRBJ1-6; 7 positions agree with TRBD1. Germline V gene data show CDR1 as SGDLS and CDR2 as YYNGEE. This CDR3 has 14 amino acids. J was trimmed by 7 bases and V by 0 bases; bases with no gene match: 1. CDR3 amino acids: CASSVEGQNSPLHF. As DNA, the CDR3 is TGTGCCAGCAGCGTAGAGGGACAGAATTCACCCCTCCACTTT.

CDR3 sequence reads: CASSVESSGDKLFF. CDR3 nucleotide sequence: TGTGCCAGCAGCGTAGAGAGTTCAGGGGACAAACTGTTTTTT. V usage is TRBV9 and J usage is TRBJ1-4; TRBD1 is a possible D gene (6 bases). Trimming shortened V by 0 bases and J by 11 bases, and 14 bases separated the two germline ends. This CDR3 is 14 amino acids long. The germline V gene encodes CDR1 SGDLS and CDR2 YYNGEE. The full variable domain, completed using reference TRBV9 and TRBJ1-4, is DSGVTQTPKHLITATGQRVTLRCSPRSGDLSVYWYQQSLDQGLQFLIQYYNGEERAKGNILERFSAQQFPDLHSELNLSSLELGDSALYFCASSVESSGDKLFFGSGTQLSVL.